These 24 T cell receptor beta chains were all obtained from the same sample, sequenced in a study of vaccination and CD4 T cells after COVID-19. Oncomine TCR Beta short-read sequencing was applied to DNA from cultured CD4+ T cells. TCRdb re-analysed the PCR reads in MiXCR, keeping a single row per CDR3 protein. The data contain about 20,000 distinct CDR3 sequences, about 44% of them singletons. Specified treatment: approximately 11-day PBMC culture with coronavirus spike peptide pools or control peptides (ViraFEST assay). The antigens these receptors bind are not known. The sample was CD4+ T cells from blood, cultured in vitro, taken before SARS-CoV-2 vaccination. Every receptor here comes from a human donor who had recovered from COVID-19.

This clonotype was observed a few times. This CDR3 reads CASSRYRGAAEAFF. The CDR3 DNA follows: TGTGCCAGCAGTCGTTACCGGGGAGCCGCTGAAGCTTTCTTT. The V call is TRBV6-1, the J call TRBJ1-1; D call uncertain. The germline V gene encodes CDR1 MNHNS and CDR2 SASEGT. Between the trimmed V and J ends, which lost 5 bases and 6 bases, there was a span of 16 bases. CDR3 length: 14 amino acids.

CDR3 DNA: TGTGCCAGCAGTTTCTACAGGGGGCAGGGCTATGGCTACACCTTC. Its protein product is CASSFYRGQGYGYTF. This rearrangement joins TRBV28 to TRBJ1-2; 9 bases line up with TRBD1. V gave up 3 bases and J gave up 4 bases; unmatched junction bases: 6. The CDR3 runs to 15 residues. Per the germline V gene, CDR1 is MDHEN and CDR2 is SYDVKM.

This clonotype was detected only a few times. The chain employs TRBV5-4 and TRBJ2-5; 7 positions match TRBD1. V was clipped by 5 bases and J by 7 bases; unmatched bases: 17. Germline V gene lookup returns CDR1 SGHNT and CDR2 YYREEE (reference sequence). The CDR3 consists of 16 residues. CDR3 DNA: TGTGCCAGCAGTCCAAGCCGGGACAGTGGGCGGCGGACCCAGTACTTC. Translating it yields CASSPSRDSGRRTQYF. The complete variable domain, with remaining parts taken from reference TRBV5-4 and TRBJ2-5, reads ETGVTQSPTHLIKTRGQQVTLRCSSQSGHNTVSWYQQALGQGPQFIFQYYREEENGRGNFPPRFSGLQFPNYSSELNVNALELDDSALYLCASSPSRDSGRRTQYFGPGTRLLVL.

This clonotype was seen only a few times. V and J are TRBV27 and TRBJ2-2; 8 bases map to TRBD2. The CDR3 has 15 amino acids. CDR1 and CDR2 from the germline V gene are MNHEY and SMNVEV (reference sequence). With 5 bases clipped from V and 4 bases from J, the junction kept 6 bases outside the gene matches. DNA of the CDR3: TGTGCCAGCAGTCTGGGGGCGGGGGGCACCGGGGAGCTGTTTTTT. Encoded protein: CASSLGAGGTGELFF.

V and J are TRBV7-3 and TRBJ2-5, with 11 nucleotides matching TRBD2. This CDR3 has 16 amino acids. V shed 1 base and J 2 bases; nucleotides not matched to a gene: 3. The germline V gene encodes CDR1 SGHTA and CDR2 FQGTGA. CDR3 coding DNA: TGTGCCAGCAGCTTAAGGGGACTAGCGGTTCAAGAGACCCAGTACTTC. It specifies CASSLRGLAVQETQYF.

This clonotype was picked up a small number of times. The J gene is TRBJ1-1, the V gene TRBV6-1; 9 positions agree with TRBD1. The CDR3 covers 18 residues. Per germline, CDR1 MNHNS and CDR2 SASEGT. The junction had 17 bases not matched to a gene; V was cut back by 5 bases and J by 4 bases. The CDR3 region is CASSRRGQGVILSTEAFF. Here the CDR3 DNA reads TGTGCCAGCAGTCGGAGGGGACAGGGCGTTATTCTGTCCACTGAAGCTTTCTTT.

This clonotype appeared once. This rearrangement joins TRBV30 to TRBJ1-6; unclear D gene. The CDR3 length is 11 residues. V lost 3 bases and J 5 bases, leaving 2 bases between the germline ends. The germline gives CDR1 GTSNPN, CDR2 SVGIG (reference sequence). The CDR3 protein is CAWSDNSPLHF. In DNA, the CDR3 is TGTGCCTGGAGCGATAATTCACCCCTCCACTTT.

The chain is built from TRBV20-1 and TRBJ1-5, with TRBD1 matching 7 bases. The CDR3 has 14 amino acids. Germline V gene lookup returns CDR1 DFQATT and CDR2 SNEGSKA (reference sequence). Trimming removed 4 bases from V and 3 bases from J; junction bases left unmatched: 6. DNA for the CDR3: TGCAGTGCTAATGGAGGGGGCATCAATCAGCCCCAGCATTTT. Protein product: CSANGGGINQPQHF.

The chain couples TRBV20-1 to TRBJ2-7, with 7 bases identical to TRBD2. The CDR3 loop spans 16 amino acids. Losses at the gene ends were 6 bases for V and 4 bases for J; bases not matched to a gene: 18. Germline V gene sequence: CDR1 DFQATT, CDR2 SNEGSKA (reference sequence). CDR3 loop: CSAPYIWGEGQYEQYF. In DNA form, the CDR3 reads TGCAGTGCCCCTTATATTTGGGGGGAGGGCCAGTACGAGCAGTACTTC.

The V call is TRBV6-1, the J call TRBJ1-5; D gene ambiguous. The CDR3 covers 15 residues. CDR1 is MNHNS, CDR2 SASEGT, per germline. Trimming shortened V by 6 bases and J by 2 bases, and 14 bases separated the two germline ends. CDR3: CASSPAIPGNQPQHF. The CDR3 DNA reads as TGTGCCAGCAGCCCGGCGATTCCGGGCAATCAGCCCCAGCATTTT.

Here the CDR3 DNA reads TGTGCCAGCAGCGTGGGGGTAAACTATGGCTACACCTTC. Translating gives CASSVGVNYGYTF. The V gene is TRBV6-1, the J gene TRBJ1-2; TRBD1 is a possible D gene (5 bases). CDR1 is MNHNS, CDR2 SASEGT, per germline. The CDR3 extends over 13 amino acids. The V end lost 6 bases, the J end lost 2 bases, and 10 bases lay between the germline ends.

CDR3 protein: CASSIDLRTGSQETQYF. The CDR3 DNA sequence: TGTGCCAGTAGTATAGATCTCCGGACAGGGTCCCAAGAGACCCAGTACTTC. The rearrangement uses TRBV19 and TRBJ2-5; 8 bases fit TRBD1. The CDR3 has 17 residues. CDR1 LNHDA and CDR2 SQIVND come from the germline V gene (reference sequence). V was clipped by 0 bases and J by 1 base; unmatched bases: 7.

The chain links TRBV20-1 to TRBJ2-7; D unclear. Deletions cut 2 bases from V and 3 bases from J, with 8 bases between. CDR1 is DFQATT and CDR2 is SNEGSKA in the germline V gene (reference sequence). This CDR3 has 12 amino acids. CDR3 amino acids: CSARNDGYEQYF. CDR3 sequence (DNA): TGCAGTGCTAGAAACGACGGCTACGAGCAGTACTTC.

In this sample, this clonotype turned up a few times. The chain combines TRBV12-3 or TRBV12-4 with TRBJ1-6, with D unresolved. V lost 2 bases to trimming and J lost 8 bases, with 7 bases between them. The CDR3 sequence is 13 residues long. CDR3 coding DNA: TGTGCCAGCAGTTTACACGGCGATTCACCCCTCCACTTT. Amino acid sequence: CASSLHGDSPLHF.

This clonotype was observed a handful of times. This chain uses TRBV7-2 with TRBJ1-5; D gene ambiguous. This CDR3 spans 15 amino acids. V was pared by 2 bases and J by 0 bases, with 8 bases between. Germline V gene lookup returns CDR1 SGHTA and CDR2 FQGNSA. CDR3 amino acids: CASSLSGGSNQPQHF. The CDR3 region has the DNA TGTGCCAGCAGCTTATCGGGCGGTAGCAATCAGCCCCAGCATTTT.

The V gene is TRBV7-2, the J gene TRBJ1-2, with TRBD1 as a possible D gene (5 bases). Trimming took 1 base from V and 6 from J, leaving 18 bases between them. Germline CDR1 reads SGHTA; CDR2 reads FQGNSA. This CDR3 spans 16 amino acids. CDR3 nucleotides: TGTGCCAGCAGCTTAGACAGGACCGGGGGAAGAGATGGCTACACCTTC. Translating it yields CASSLDRTGGRDGYTF.

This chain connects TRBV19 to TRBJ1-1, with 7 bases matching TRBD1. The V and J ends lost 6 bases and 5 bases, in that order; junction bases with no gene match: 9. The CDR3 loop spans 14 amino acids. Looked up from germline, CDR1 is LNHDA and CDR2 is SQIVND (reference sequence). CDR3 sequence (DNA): TGTGCCAGTAGCCTGACAGGGAGTCTAACTGAAGCTTTCTTT. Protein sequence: CASSLTGSLTEAFF.

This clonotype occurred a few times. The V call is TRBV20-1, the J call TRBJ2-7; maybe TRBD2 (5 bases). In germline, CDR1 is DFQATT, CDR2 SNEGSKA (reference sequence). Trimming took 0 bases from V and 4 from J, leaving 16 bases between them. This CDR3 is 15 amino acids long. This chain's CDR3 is CSARDGRPVTYEQYF. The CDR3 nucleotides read TGCAGTGCTAGAGATGGGAGACCGGTGACGTACGAGCAGTACTTC.

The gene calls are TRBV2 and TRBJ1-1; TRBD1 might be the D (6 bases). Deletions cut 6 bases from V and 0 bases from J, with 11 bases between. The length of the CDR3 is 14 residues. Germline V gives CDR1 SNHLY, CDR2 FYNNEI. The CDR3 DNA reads TGTGCCAGCAGGGGACAAAGGGTGAACACTGAAGCTTTCTTT. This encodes CASRGQRVNTEAFF.

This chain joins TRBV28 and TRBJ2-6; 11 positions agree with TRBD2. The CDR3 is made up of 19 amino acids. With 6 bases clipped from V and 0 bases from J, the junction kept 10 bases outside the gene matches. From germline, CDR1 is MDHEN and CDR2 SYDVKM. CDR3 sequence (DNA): TGTGCCAGCAGGTTAGCGGGAGGGAGGGGCCACTCTGGGGCCAACGTCCTGACTTTC. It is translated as CASRLAGGRGHSGANVLTF.

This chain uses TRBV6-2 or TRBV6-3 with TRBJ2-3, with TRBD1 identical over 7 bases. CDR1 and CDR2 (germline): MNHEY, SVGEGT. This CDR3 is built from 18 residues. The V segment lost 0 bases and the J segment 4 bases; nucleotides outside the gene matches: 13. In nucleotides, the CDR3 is TGTGCCAGCAGTTACTCCACACAGACAGGGCTAACCCCAGATACGCAGTATTTT. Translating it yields CASSYSTQTGLTPDTQYF.

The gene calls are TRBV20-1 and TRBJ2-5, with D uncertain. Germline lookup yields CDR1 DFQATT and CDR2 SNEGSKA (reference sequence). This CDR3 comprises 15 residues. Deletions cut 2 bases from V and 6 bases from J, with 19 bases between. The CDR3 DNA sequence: TGCAGTGCTAGACCGTCTGAAGGCTGGGCAAAGACCCAGTACTTC. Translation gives CSARPSEGWAKTQYF.

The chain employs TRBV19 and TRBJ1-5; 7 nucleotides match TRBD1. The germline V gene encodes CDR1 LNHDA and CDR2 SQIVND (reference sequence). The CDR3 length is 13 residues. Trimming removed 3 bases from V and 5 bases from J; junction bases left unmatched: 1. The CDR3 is CASSITGDQPQHF. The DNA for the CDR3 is TGTGCCAGTAGTATCACAGGGGATCAGCCCCAGCATTTT. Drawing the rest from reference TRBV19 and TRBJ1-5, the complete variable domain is DGGITQSPKYLFRKEGQNVTLSCEQNLNHDAMYWYRQDPGQGLRLIYYSQIVNDFQKGDIAEGYSVSREKKESFPLTVTSAQKNPTAFYLCASSITGDQPQHFGDGTRLSIL.

The CDR3 reads CASSSGLAGGTDTQYF. DNA for the CDR3: TGTGCCAGCAGCTCAGGACTAGCGGGAGGCACAGATACGCAGTATTTT. The chain has TRBV7-2 and TRBJ2-3; TRBD2 matches 13 bases. CDR3 length: 16 residues. Losses at the gene ends were 4 bases for V and 1 base for J; bases not matched to a gene: 2. Germline CDR1 and CDR2: SGHTA and FQGNSA.